This T cell receptor beta chain was obtained from a study of response to subunit inactivated influenza vaccine. TCRdb re-derived calls from the RT-PCR reads in MiXCR, one entry per CDR3 protein. Of approximately 500,000 distinct CDR3 sequences listed, around a quarter are singletons. The CDR3 loop spans 17 amino acids. Between the trimmed V and J ends, which lost 4 bases and 1 base, there was a span of 17 bases. CDR1 and CDR2 (germline): SGDLS, YYNGEE. Separately, the same data were catalogued under a study of T cells expressing NK-cell markers. Turning to that study: cDNA encoding TCR beta was synthesized via 5'RACE template switching incorporating UMIs. Eight donors were sequenced, of whom seven were HCMV-seropositive, while the remaining one was HCMV-seronegative. In several donors, dominant CD3+CD56+NKG2C+ clones formed about 1.0-7.0% of CD8+ cells.

The receptor comes from a man between 50 and 59 years old who received an inactivated influenza vaccine. The rearrangement joins TRBV9 to TRBJ2-2; D possibly uses TRBD1 or TRBD2 (6 bases each). Sequencing used CD4+ T cells sorted from PBMCs, obtained about 12 days after vaccination. The CDR3 loop is CASSIRTGARNTGELFF. The DNA for the CDR3 is TGTGCCAGCAGCATACGGACGGGGGCGAGGAACACCGGGGAGCTGTTTTTT.